The 32 T cell receptor beta chains below were found in one sample sequenced in a study of OX40 agonist ivuxolimab in advanced cancers. Libraries came from the immunoSEQ multiplex PCR assay. This immuneACCESS table, as held by TCRdb, lists in-frame sequences with V and J called but not all clones. Of the missing ones, under half trace to an unresolved V gene in checked studies; the others have no known cause. The sample table lists approximately 84,000 clones, approximately 83% of them with a count of one. The top ten hold under 2% of the sample. The sequenced sample was CD4+ or CD8+ T cells sorted from blood, obtained in a trial of the OX40 agonist ivuxolimab. These receptors all come from an adult with an advanced solid tumor such as melanoma, head and neck, liver or kidney cancer.

J is TRBJ2-2 and V is TRBV2, with D hard to call. The V gene lost 7 bases and the J gene lost 3 bases, with 9 bases spanning the gap. The CDR3 spans 13 residues. Germline CDR1 SNHLY, CDR2 FYNNEI. The CDR3 sequence: CASKFWDTGELFF. The CDR3 bases are TGTGCCAGCAAATTTTGGGACACCGGGGAGCTGTTTTTT. Looking up the rest from reference TRBV2 and TRBJ2-2 gives the full variable domain: EPEVTQTPSHQVTQMGQEVILRCVPISNHLYFYWYRQILGQKVEFLVSFYNNEISEKSEIFDDQFSVERPDGSNFTLKIRSTKLEDSAMYFCASKFWDTGELFFGEGSRLTVL.

The V and J genes are TRBV18 and TRBJ2-7; 7 nucleotides line up with TRBD1. CDR3 size: 14 residues. Germline V gives CDR1 KGHSH, CDR2 LQKENI. Trimming took 5 bases from V and 5 from J; bases not matched to a gene: 9. In nucleotides, the CDR3 is TGTGCCAGCTCATCCACGGTTGACAGGGACGAGCAGTACTTC. It encodes CASSSTVDRDEQYF.

The chain recombines TRBV28 with TRBJ2-1, with D possibly TRBD2 on 5 matching bases. The germline gives CDR1 MDHEN, CDR2 SYDVKM. Trimming took 0 bases from V and 2 from J, leaving 8 bases between them. The CDR3 is 15 amino acids. This chain's CDR3 is CASSLWAGTYNEQFF. The DNA for the CDR3 is TGTGCCAGCAGTTTATGGGCGGGTACCTACAATGAGCAGTTCTTC.

The chain links TRBV7-2 to TRBJ2-5; D is ambiguous. V was trimmed by 1 base and J by 7 bases, leaving 4 bases between them. CDR1 and CDR2 (germline): SGHTA, FQGNSA. CDR3 size: 11 residues. As DNA, the CDR3 is TGTGCCAGCAGCTTAGGGGGGACCCAGTACTTC. It translates to CASSLGGTQYF. Together with reference TRBV7-2 and TRBJ2-5, the CDR3 gives the full variable domain: GAGVSQSPSNKVTEKGKDVELRCDPISGHTALYWYRQSLGQGLEFLIYFQGNSAPDKSGLPSDRFSAERTGGSVSTLTIQRTQQEDSAVYLCASSLGGTQYFGPGTRLLVL.

The chain recombines TRBV15 with TRBJ1-5, with 9 bases matching TRBD1. The V gene end was trimmed by 8 bases and the J gene end by 10 bases; junction bases not matched to a gene: 12. CDR3 length: 14 amino acids. Germline values: CDR1 LNHNV, CDR2 YYDKDF (reference sequence). DNA for the CDR3: TGTGCCACCCGGACAGGGGCCCTCGGGGGCCCCCAGCATTTT. This encodes CATRTGALGGPQHF.

This clone was observed a handful of times. V is TRBV5-1 and J is TRBJ2-3; 9 bases map to TRBD2. The V gene end was trimmed by 0 bases and the J gene end by 1 base; junction bases not matched to a gene: 6. The CDR3 has 17 residues. CDR1 and CDR2 from the germline V gene are SGHRS and YFSETQ. CDR3 protein: CASSLEAVAGGTDTQYF. CDR3 in DNA: TGCGCCAGCAGCTTGGAGGCGGTAGCGGGGGGCACAGATACGCAGTATTTT.

The V call is TRBV10-1, the J call TRBJ2-5; the D gene is possibly TRBD2 (6 bases). The ends were cut back, 10 bases at V and 2 bases at J, with 17 bases in the middle. Germline V gives CDR1 WNHNN, CDR2 SYGVQD (reference sequence). The CDR3 length is 14 residues. Here the CDR3 reads CAKPRDWQQETQYF. In nucleotides, the CDR3 is TGCGCCAAACCGAGGGACTGGCAACAAGAGACCCAGTACTTC.

In DNA, the CDR3 is TGTGCCAGCAGCCGGTCCGAGGGGAACTATGGCTACACCTTC. It specifies CASSRSEGNYGYTF. The rearrangement uses TRBV6-6 and TRBJ1-2; D is possibly TRBD1 (5 bases). Trimming cost V 6 bases and J 2 bases, with 13 bases left between them. Germline CDR1 MNHNY, CDR2 SVGAGI (reference sequence). The CDR3 has 14 residues.

The chain has TRBV7-9 and TRBJ2-3, with 12 bases aligning to TRBD2. Per the germline V gene, CDR1 is SEHNR and CDR2 is FQNEAQ (reference sequence). This CDR3 is 14 amino acids long. V was clipped by 6 bases and J by 6 bases; unmatched bases: 4. The CDR3 sequence: CASRRLAGADTQYF. In DNA form, the CDR3 reads TGTGCCAGCAGGAGACTAGCGGGGGCCGATACGCAGTATTTT.

This rearrangement joins TRBV19 to TRBJ1-3; unclear D gene. This CDR3 region has 14 residues. The germline CDR1 and CDR2 sequences are LNHDA and SQIVND (reference sequence). Deletions cut 9 bases from V and 4 bases from J, with 16 bases between. CDR3 sequence reads: CASLAGWTGNTIYF. CDR3 DNA: TGTGCCAGCCTTGCGGGGTGGACCGGAAACACCATATATTTT.

This clone was recorded a few times. The chain couples TRBV7-2 to TRBJ1-2; tentatively, D is TRBD1 (5 bases). With 0 bases removed from V and 2 bases from J, the gap between germline ends came to 13 bases. Germline V gives CDR1 SGHTA, CDR2 FQGNSA. The CDR3 runs 16 residues. CDR3 residues: CASSLATVGGNYGYTF. In nucleotides, the CDR3 is TGTGCCAGCAGCTTAGCGACGGTCGGGGGGAACTATGGCTACACCTTC.

The genes are TRBV28 and TRBJ2-1, with D maybe TRBD2 (6 bases). The CDR3 contains 13 residues. Trimming removed 6 bases from V and 2 bases from J, with 8 bases in between. Germline values: CDR1 MDHEN, CDR2 SYDVKM. The CDR3 sequence is CASRGTAYNEQFF. CDR3 in DNA: TGTGCCAGCAGGGGGACTGCCTACAATGAGCAGTTCTTC.

The chain has TRBV11-2 and TRBJ2-7; the D gene could be TRBD1 or TRBD2 (5 bases each). The V gene lost 5 bases and the J gene lost 7 bases, with 18 bases spanning the gap. Germline V gene data show CDR1 as SGHAT and CDR2 as FQNNGV. This CDR3 comprises 14 residues. CDR3 region: CASSDRGQMGEQYF. CDR3 nucleotide sequence: TGTGCCAGCAGCGACCGGGGCCAGATGGGGGAGCAGTACTTC. Complete variable domain (other parts from reference TRBV11-2 and TRBJ2-7): EAGVAQSPRYKIIEKRQSVAFWCNPISGHATLYWYQQILGQGPKLLIQFQNNGVVDDSQLPKDRFSAERLKGVDSTLKIQPAKLEDSAVYLCASSDRGQMGEQYFGPGTRLTVT.

The rearrangement links TRBV19 to TRBJ1-5; D unresolved. This CDR3 comprises 13 residues. V shed 8 bases and J shed 0 bases, with 8 bases lying between them. Germline V gene sequence: CDR1 LNHDA, CDR2 SQIVND (reference sequence). CDR3 sequence (DNA): TGTGCCAGTGGTCAGTCTAGCAATCAGCCCCAGCATTTT. It specifies CASGQSSNQPQHF.

This clone was observed a few times. The CDR3 sequence: CASSLTGPNQPQHF. In nucleotides, the CDR3 is TGCGCCAGCAGCTTAACAGGGCCCAATCAGCCCCAGCATTTT. The chain has TRBV5-1 and TRBJ1-5, with TRBD1 as a possible D gene (6 bases). CDR3 size: 14 residues. Deletions cut 2 bases from V and 3 bases from J, with 9 bases between. Germline V gene lookup returns CDR1 SGHRS and CDR2 YFSETQ.

This chain connects TRBV5-6 to TRBJ1-4; a possible D gene is TRBD1 (5 bases). The CDR3 is 13 amino acids. V lost 9 bases to trimming and J lost 7 bases, with 16 bases between them. Germline V gives CDR1 SGHDT, CDR2 YYEEEE. The CDR3 DNA sequence: TGTGCCATTCTGAAGGGACGGACTGAAAAACTGTTTTTT. This sequence encodes CAILKGRTEKLFF.

The V and J genes are TRBV7-3 and TRBJ1-1; no definite D call. Deletions cut 2 bases from V and 1 base from J, with 5 bases between. Germline V gene sequence: CDR1 SGHTA, CDR2 FQGTGA. The CDR3 covers 13 residues. This CDR3 is CASSLEGNTEAFF. CDR3 sequence (DNA): TGTGCCAGCAGCTTAGAGGGGAACACTGAAGCTTTCTTT.

V usage is TRBV6-5 and J usage is TRBJ1-5, with D possibly matching TRBD1 (6 bases). The germline V gene has CDR1 MNHEY and CDR2 SVGAGI. The CDR3 sequence is 15 residues long. V gave up 2 bases and J gave up 2 bases, with 10 bases separating them. The CDR3 coding sequence is TGTGCCAGCAGTTACGTGAAGGGGGGCAATCAGCCCCAGCATTTT. Translated: CASSYVKGGNQPQHF.

This chain joins TRBV5-1 and TRBJ2-1, with TRBD2 matching over 13 bases. CDR1 SGHRS and CDR2 YFSETQ come from the germline V gene. J gave up 5 bases and V 4 bases, and 3 bases lay outside the gene matches. There are 15 residues in the CDR3. In nucleotides, the CDR3 is TGCGCCAGCAGCGCCACTAGCGGGGGGGACAATGAGCAGTTCTTC. This sequence encodes CASSATSGGDNEQFF.

V is TRBV28 and J is TRBJ1-3, with 10 bases that match TRBD1. The V segment lost 10 bases and the J segment 9 bases; nucleotides outside the gene matches: 18. The CDR3 has 16 residues. Germline loops: CDR1 MDHEN, CDR2 SYDVKM. The CDR3 sequence: CATGGRRGTGDITIYF. The CDR3 DNA sequence: TGTGCCACCGGTGGGAGGAGGGGGACAGGGGATATCACCATATATTTT.

The V gene is TRBV7-2, the J gene TRBJ1-5; D is perhaps TRBD1 (6 bases). The CDR3 has 15 residues. The germline V gene encodes CDR1 SGHTA and CDR2 FQGNSA. V was clipped by 3 bases and J by 5 bases, with 14 bases between them. The CDR3 here is CASSFYGGIDQPQHF. The CDR3 DNA follows: TGTGCCAGCAGCTTTTACGGGGGCATCGATCAGCCCCAGCATTTT.

The chain uses TRBV5-1 and TRBJ1-3; unclear D gene. The germline gives CDR1 SGHRS, CDR2 YFSETQ. The CDR3 extends over 13 amino acids. Trimming shortened V by 4 bases and J by 2 bases, and 7 bases separated the two germline ends. The CDR3 sequence is CASSPFAGNTIYF. The CDR3 nucleotides read TGCGCCAGCAGCCCCTTTGCTGGAAACACCATATATTTT.

The V call is TRBV7-2, the J call TRBJ1-3; D is unclear. The CDR3 extends over 13 amino acids. Looked up from germline, CDR1 is SGHTA and CDR2 is FQGNSA. V lost 3 bases and J lost 4, with 7 bases in between. The CDR3 spells CASSLYSGNTIYF. CDR3 sequence (DNA): TGTGCCAGCAGCTTGTATTCCGGAAACACCATATATTTT.

The chain links TRBV2 to TRBJ2-1; TRBD1 matches at 8 bases. The CDR3 covers 14 residues. Trimming took 4 bases from V and 8 from J; bases not matched to a gene: 7. The germline V gene encodes CDR1 SNHLY and CDR2 FYNNEI. Here the CDR3 reads CASSATGGWDEQFF. CDR3 DNA sequence: TGTGCCAGCAGTGCAACAGGGGGATGGGATGAGCAGTTCTTC.

The chain combines TRBV14 with TRBJ2-7; the match to TRBD2 covers 8 bases. V was pared by 1 base and J by 6 bases, with 11 bases of the junction left unmatched. The germline V gene encodes CDR1 SGHDN and CDR2 FVKESK. The CDR3 extends over 16 amino acids. CDR3 nucleotides: TGTGCCAGCAGCCAAGGCCCTCGGGCGGGGGGATCCGAGCAGTACTTC. It is translated as CASSQGPRAGGSEQYF.

The rearrangement uses TRBV7-6 and TRBJ1-2; D remains ambiguous. This CDR3 has 12 amino acids. V shed 4 bases and J shed 2 bases, with 5 bases lying between them. Germline CDR1 SGHVS, CDR2 FNYEAQ. CDR3 bases: TGTGCCAGCAGCTCCTGGAACTATGGCTACACCTTC. This gives the protein CASSSWNYGYTF.

The rearrangement links TRBV5-1 to TRBJ2-7, with D possibly TRBD1 on 6 matching bases. CDR1 is SGHRS and CDR2 is YFSETQ in the germline V gene. The CDR3 is 17 amino acids. Trimming stripped 2 bases from V and 4 bases from J, with 22 bases between. In DNA, the CDR3 is TGCGCCAGCAGCTTCGCGTCGGGTATGGGGGCGCGGTACGAGCAGTACTTC. Protein: CASSFASGMGARYEQYF.

The CDR3 DNA reads TGTGCCAGCACCCTCTTAAGCACCGGGGAGCTGTTTTTT. Translating it yields CASTLLSTGELFF. The J gene is TRBJ2-2, the V gene TRBV6-1; no definite D call. This CDR3 has 13 amino acids. V was clipped by 7 bases and J by 4 bases, with 10 bases between them. The germline V gene has CDR1 MNHNS and CDR2 SASEGT.

The chain uses TRBV28 and TRBJ1-1, with 8 bases that match TRBD1. This CDR3 has 15 residues. V was clipped by 7 bases and J by 4 bases; unmatched bases: 11. CDR1 and CDR2 from the germline V gene are MDHEN and SYDVKM. CDR3 residues: CASTSPSDRGTEAFF. The CDR3 DNA reads as TGTGCCAGCACTTCCCCGTCAGACAGGGGCACTGAAGCTTTCTTT.

This rearrangement joins TRBV10-2 to TRBJ2-6; the D is unclear. Germline values: CDR1 WSHSY, CDR2 SAAADI. The V end lost 8 bases, the J end lost 1 base, and 15 bases lay between the germline ends. CDR3 length equals 16 residues. The CDR3 sequence: CASSRDHPSGANVLTF. As DNA, the CDR3 is TGCGCCAGCTCTCGAGATCACCCGTCTGGGGCCAACGTCCTGACTTTC.

The chain uses TRBV11-2 and TRBJ2-3, with a weak D call TRBD1 (5 bases). Trimming pared 2 bases from V and 3 bases from J, leaving 12 bases between. CDR3 length: 15 residues. Germline CDR1 reads SGHAT; CDR2 reads FQNNGV. CDR3 sequence: CASSLTLQGTDTQYF. DNA for the CDR3: TGTGCCAGCAGCTTAACTCTCCAGGGTACAGATACGCAGTATTTT.

The chain joins TRBV21-1 to TRBJ1-2; TRBD1, as called in the table, went unchecked against the DNA. TRBV21-1 is reported as a pseudogene. The CDR3 is 14 amino acids. The CDR3, as DNA: TGTGCCAGCAGGGGCTCCAGGATACCTTATGGCTACACCTTC. Its protein is CASRGSRIPYGYTF.